The clone carrying this T cell receptor beta chain was found many times. The target antigen is unknown. This specimen comes from a study of Graves' ophthalmopathy and Graves' hyperthyroidism. Investigators amplified TCR beta CDR3 regions from RNA transcripts. First-round RT-PCR used HTBI primers; second-round multiplex PCR followed. TCRdb ran MiXCR on the multiplex PCR reads and lists one entry per CDR3 protein. Of hundreds of thousands of distinct CDR3 sequences in the sample, around 15% were seen once. Study-level points and caveats: Most thyroid clonotypes expanded beyond 0.001 frequency were also found in blood.

Trimming shortened V by 9 bases and J by 0 bases, and 13 bases separated the two germline ends. The CDR3 is 14 residues long. Germline V gene data show CDR1 as LNHDA and CDR2 as SQIVND (reference sequence). The TCR comes from a woman aged 30 to 39 with Graves' ophthalmopathy. The specimen was blood. The V and J genes are TRBV19 and TRBJ2-3; either TRBD1 or TRBD2 may fit D (5 bases each). The CDR3 coding sequence is TGTGCCAGCCAAGGGGACCGCAGCACAGATACGCAGTATTTT. Encoded protein: CASQGDRSTDTQYF.